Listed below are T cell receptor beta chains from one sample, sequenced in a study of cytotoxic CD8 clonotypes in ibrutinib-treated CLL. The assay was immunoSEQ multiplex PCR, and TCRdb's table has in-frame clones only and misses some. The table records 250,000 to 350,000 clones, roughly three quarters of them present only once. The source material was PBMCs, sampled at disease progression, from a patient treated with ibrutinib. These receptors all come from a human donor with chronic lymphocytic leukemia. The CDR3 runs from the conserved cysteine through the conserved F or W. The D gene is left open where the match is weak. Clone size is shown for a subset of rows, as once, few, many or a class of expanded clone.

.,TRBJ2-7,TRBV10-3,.,TGTGCCATCACCGAATGGGAAGACGAGCAGTACTTC,CAITEWEDEQYF
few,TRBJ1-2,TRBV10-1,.,TGCGCCAGCAGGCCTGCAGGGAACTATGGCTACACCTTC,CASRPAGNYGYTF
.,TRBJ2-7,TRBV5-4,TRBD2,TGTGCCAGCAGCCCCCCTGGGACTAGCCGGAGGGTCCACGAGCAGTACTTC,CASSPPGTSRRVHEQYF
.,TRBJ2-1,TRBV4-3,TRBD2,TGCGCCAGCAGCCTACTACTCCTTCGGGGGGGAGACAATGAGCAGTTCTTC,CASSLLLLRGGDNEQFF
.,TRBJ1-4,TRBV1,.,TGCACCAGCAGCCCCCTTGAAAAACTGTTTTTT,CTSSPLEKLFF
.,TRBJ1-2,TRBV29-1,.,TGCAGCGTCGGGTCTTGGACAGCCTATGGCTACACCTTC,CSVGSWTAYGYTF
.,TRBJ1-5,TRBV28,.,TGTGCCGAAAGGGCAGCCCATAGCAATCAGCCCCAGCATTTT,CAERAAHSNQPQHF
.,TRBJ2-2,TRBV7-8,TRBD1,TGTGCCAGCAGCTTTCGCCCCCGGGACAGGGACACCGGGGAGCTGTTTTTT,CASSFRPRDRDTGELFF
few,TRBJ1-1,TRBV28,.,TGTGCCAGCAGTTTAGCGGCGGGGGTGAACACTGAAGCTTTCTTT,CASSLAAGVNTEAFF
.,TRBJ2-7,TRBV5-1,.,TGCGCCAGCAGCTTGGATCGGGGTTGGAGCTACGAGCAGTACTTC,CASSLDRGWSYEQYF
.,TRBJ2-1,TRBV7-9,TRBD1,TGTGCCAGCAGCTTAGCGCGGCAGGGGGTCGATGAGCAGTTCTTC,CASSLARQGVDEQFF
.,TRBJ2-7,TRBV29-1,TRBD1,TGCAGCGTTGCCGGGACAGCGAGCTCCTACGAGCAGTACTTC,CSVAGTASSYEQYF
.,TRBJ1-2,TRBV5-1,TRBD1,TGCGCCAGCAGCTTGGCCGAGGCGACAGGGAGTGGCTACACCTTC,CASSLAEATGSGYTF
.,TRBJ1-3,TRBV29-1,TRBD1,TGCAGCGGAGGGACAGGCTCTGGAAACACCATATATTTT,CSGGTGSGNTIYF
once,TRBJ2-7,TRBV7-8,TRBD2,TGTGCCAGCAGCTTAACGTCTAGCGGGCCCTACGAGCAGTACTTC,CASSLTSSGPYEQYF
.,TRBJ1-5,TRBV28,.,TGTGCCAGCAGTTACAGGGTTCTCTTGGGAAGCAATCAGCCCCAGCATTTT,CASSYRVLLGSNQPQHF
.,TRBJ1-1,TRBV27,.,TGTGCCAGCAGTCCCCTAGGTTCCACTGAAGCTTTCTTT,CASSPLGSTEAFF
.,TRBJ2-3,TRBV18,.,TGTGCCAGCTCCTCCGGCACAGATACGCAGTATTTT,CASSSGTDTQYF
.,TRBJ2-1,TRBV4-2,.,TGTGCCAGCAGCTCTACCATGGACAATGAGCAGTTCTTC,CASSSTMDNEQFF
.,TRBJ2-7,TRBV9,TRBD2,TGTGCCAGCAGCGACACTAGCGGGGGAGGGAGGCAGTACTTC,CASSDTSGGGRQYF
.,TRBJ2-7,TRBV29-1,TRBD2,TGCAGCATGGGACTAGCGGGAGAGCAGTACTTC,CSMGLAGEQYF
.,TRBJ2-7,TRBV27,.,TGTGCCAGCAGTTTTGTGGACCCAGGGTTGAACCGGCGGGAGCAGTACTTC,CASSFVDPGLNRREQYF
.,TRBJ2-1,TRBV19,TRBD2,TGTGCCAGTAGTATAATGGGTCTAGCGGAGGTTAACAATGAGCAGTTCTTC,CASSIMGLAEVNNEQFF
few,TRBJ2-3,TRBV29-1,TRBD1,TGCAGCGTTGACCGACAGGGATTGAGCACAGATACGCAGTATTTT,CSVDRQGLSTDTQYF
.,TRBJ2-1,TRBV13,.,TGTGCCAGCAGCAGGAGGGGACCGGGGAATGAGCAGTTCTTC,CASSRRGPGNEQFF
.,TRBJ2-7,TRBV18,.,TGTGCCAGCTCACAAATTCCGGATCACTACGAGCAGTACTTC,CASSQIPDHYEQYF
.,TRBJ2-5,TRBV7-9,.,TGTGCCAGCAGCTTAGCGCAATACCAAGAGACCCAGTACTTC,CASSLAQYQETQYF
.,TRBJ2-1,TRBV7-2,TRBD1,TGTGCCAGCATCCGGGACAGGGGGCCGGACAATGAGCAGTTCTTC,CASIRDRGPDNEQFF
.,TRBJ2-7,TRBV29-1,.,TGCAGCGTCCGGCAGGTCGGGTGGGGCGAGCAGTACTTC,CSVRQVGWGEQYF
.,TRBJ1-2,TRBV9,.,TGTGCCAGCAGCGTAGAGGGGGGTCGAAACTATGGCTACACCTTC,CASSVEGGRNYGYTF
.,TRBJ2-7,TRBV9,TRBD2,TGTGCCAGCAGCGTAGGACTAGCGGGGGGAGTTGGCTACGAGCAGTACTTC,CASSVGLAGGVGYEQYF
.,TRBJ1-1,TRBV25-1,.,TGTGCCACCACTAGCGGTGTGGAGGCTTTCTTT,CATTSGVEAFF
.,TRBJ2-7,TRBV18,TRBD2,TGTGCCAGCTCACCACTGGTCCTAGCGGGGGGACTCTACGAGCAGTACTTC,CASSPLVLAGGLYEQYF
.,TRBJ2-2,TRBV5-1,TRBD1,TGCGCCAGCAGCCCGTCGAGGACAGGGCTAACCGGGGAGCTGTTTTTT,CASSPSRTGLTGELFF
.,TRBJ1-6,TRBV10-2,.,TGCGCCAGCAGTGAGTCTTTACTTTTGAATTCACCCCTCCACTTT,CASSESLLLNSPLHF
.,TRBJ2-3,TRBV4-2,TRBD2,TGTGCCAGCAGCCGCCTGACTAGCGGGGTTCCCACAGATACGCAGTATTTT,CASSRLTSGVPTDTQYF
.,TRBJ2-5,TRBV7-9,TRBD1,TGTGCCAGCAGCTACGACAGGGTCCAGACCCAGTACTTC,CASSYDRVQTQYF
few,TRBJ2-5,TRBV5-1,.,TGCGCCAGCGGGGGGGCAGAGACCCAGTACTTC,CASGGAETQYF
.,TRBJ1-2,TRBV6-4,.,TGTGCCAGCAGCGACGTTTCGGGTGGCTACACCTTC,CASSDVSGGYTF
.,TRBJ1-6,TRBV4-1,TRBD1,TGCGCCAGCAGCCAAGATACCGGGACAGGCTCTGATAATTCACCCCTCCACTTT,CASSQDTGTGSDNSPLHF
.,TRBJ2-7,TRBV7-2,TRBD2,TGTGCCAGCAGCCCTAGGCGGGGGGGTAGCGGACTGTCCTACGAGCAGTACTTC,CASSPRRGGSGLSYEQYF
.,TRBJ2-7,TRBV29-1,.,TGCAGCGTTCAGGTAACCGACGAGCAGTACTTC,CSVQVTDEQYF
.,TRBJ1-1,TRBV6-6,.,TGTGCCAGCACCCACGCCACTGAAGCTTTCTTT,CASTHATEAFF
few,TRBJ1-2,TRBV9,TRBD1,TGTGCCAGCAGCAGACTCTCCCGGGACAGGCACTATGGCTACACCTTC,CASSRLSRDRHYGYTF
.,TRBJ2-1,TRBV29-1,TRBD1,TGCAGCGTTGTTCGGGACAGCCCCTACAATGAGCAGTTCTTC,CSVVRDSPYNEQFF
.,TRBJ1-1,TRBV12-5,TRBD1,TGTGCTAGTGGTTTGTGGTGGACAGGACGGGACACTGAAGCTTTCTTT,CASGLWWTGRDTEAFF
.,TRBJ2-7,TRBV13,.,TGTGCCAGCAGCTTAGGGAAATATCTCCACGAGCAGTACTTC,CASSLGKYLHEQYF
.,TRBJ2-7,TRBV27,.,TGTGCCAGCAGTTTACGCGGTGGGTACGAGCAGTACTTC,CASSLRGGYEQYF
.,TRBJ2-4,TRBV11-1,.,TGTGCCAGCAGCTCGGGAGTAGCCAAAAACATTCAGTACTTC,CASSSGVAKNIQYF
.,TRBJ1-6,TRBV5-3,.,TGTGCCAGAAGCCCCTCTAGAGGGGCCCCGATTAAATATTTGGATTCACCCCTCCACTTT,CARSPSRGAPIKYLDSPLHF
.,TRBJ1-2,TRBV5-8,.,TGTGCCAGCAGCTTGGTGCGGGGCGTCGGCTACACCTTC,CASSLVRGVGYTF
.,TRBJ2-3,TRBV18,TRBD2,TGTGCCAGCTCACCACCGACTAGGCGGGGGGACACAGATACGCAGTATTTT,CASSPPTRRGDTDTQYF
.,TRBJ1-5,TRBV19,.,TGTGCCAGTAGCATGAGAGGGAATCAGCCCCAGCATTTT,CASSMRGNQPQHF
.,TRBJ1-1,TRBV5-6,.,TGTGCCAGCAGGAACAGGGTGAACACTGAAGCTTTCTTT,CASRNRVNTEAFF
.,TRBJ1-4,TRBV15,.,TGTGCCACCAGCAGAGATCAATACTCAAATGAAAAACTGTTTTTT,CATSRDQYSNEKLFF
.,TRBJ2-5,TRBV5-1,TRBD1,TGCGCCAGCAGCCAAGGACAGGGGGTCCAAGAGACCCAGTACTTC,CASSQGQGVQETQYF
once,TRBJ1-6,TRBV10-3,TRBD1,TGTGCCATCAGTGAGGGGACAGGGCGTTCACCCCTCCACTTT,CAISEGTGRSPLHF
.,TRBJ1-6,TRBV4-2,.,TGTGCCAGCAGCCAAGAATTTTGGAATTATAATTCACCCCTCCACTTT,CASSQEFWNYNSPLHF
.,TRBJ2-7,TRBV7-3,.,TGTGCCAGCAGCAGCACCGGGACCTCCGAGCAGTACTTC,CASSSTGTSEQYF